The rows below give T cell receptor beta chains drawn from one sample of a study of cytomegalovirus exposure and HLA in healthy donors. Sequenced by immunoSEQ multiplex PCR; TCRdb stores in-frame clones only, minus some. The sample lists approximately 140,000 clones; 73% were seen once. Source material: PBMCs. These TCRs come from a human donor in good health. Each CDR3 is given with its conserved first and last residue. The D gene is left open where the match is weak. Clone size is shown for a subset of rows, as once, few, many or a class of expanded clone.

j_call clone_size v_call d_call cdr3_nt cdr3_aa
TRBJ1-3 - TRBV9 - TGTGCCAGCAGCAACAGCTTAAACACCATATATTTT CASSNSLNTIYF
TRBJ2-3 few TRBV9 TRBD1 TGTGCCAGCAACACATTACTCCGGGACAGGGTAGATGATACGCAGTATTTT CASNTLLRDRVDDTQYF
TRBJ1-4 few TRBV30 TRBD1 TGTGCCTGGGGACAGGGAGGATTAGAAAAACTGTTTTTT CAWGQGGLEKLFF
TRBJ1-1 - TRBV10-3 - TGTGCCATCAGTGGGGTGAGAGGCACTGAAGCTTTCTTT CAISGVRGTEAFF
TRBJ2-2 - TRBV30 - TGTGCCTGGAGTAGACTACAGGGTAACGGGGAGCTGTTTTTT CAWSRLQGNGELFF
TRBJ1-1 - TRBV18 TRBD1 TGTGCCAGCTCCGCGGATACAGGGGGAATGATGAACACTGAAGCTTTCTTT CASSADTGGMMNTEAFF
TRBJ2-1 - TRBV6-4 TRBD2 TGTGCCAGCAGTGACTTTAGCGGGAGCTCCTACAATGAGCAGTTCTTC CASSDFSGSSYNEQFF
TRBJ1-1 once TRBV7-9 - TGTGCCAGCAGCTTTACGCCGGGGGTTACTAGGAAGACTGAAGCTTTCTTT CASSFTPGVTRKTEAFF
TRBJ2-7 - TRBV19 TRBD2 TGTGCCAGTAGTAAGTTAGCGGGATTCTACGAGCAGTACTTC CASSKLAGFYEQYF
TRBJ1-4 - TRBV7-3 TRBD1 TGTGCCAGCAGCCCAGGGGGGCCTAATGAAAAACTGTTTTTT CASSPGGPNEKLFF
TRBJ2-5 - TRBV2 - TGTGCCAGCAGTGGAGGAGACCAGTACTTC CASSGGDQYF
TRBJ1-2 - TRBV9 - TGTGCCAGCAGCGCCCGCTATGGCTACACCTTC CASSARYGYTF
TRBJ2-1 - TRBV7-9 TRBD2 TGTGCCAGCAGCTTTGTAGCGGGAGGGGAAAATGAGCAGTTCTTC CASSFVAGGENEQFF
TRBJ2-2 - TRBV10-3 - TGTGCCATCAGGCGCGGAGGGACCGGGGAGCTGTTTTTT CAIRRGGTGELFF
TRBJ2-7 - TRBV12-5 TRBD1 TGTGCTAGTGGTTTGGTCTTAGGGACAGGGGCTTACGAGCAGTACTTC CASGLVLGTGAYEQYF
TRBJ1-4 - TRBV7-7 - TGTGCTAGCAGCACAACGACAAAGGTTAATGAAAAACTGTTTTTT CASSTTTKVNEKLFF
TRBJ2-7 - TRBV11-3 TRBD1 TGTGCCAGCAGCGGGGGACAGGGGGCTTACGAGCAGTACTTC CASSGGQGAYEQYF
TRBJ1-2 - TRBV9 - TGTGCCAGCAGCCCGGGAGACGCAGAGTACTATGGCTACACCTTC CASSPGDAEYYGYTF
TRBJ2-5 - TRBV4-1 - TGCGCCAGCAGCCGCAGTGGGGGGGCGGGGGCCAGTCAAGAGACCCAGTACTTC CASSRSGGAGASQETQYF
TRBJ1-5 - TRBV9 - TGTGCCAGCAGCGTAGGTTCCGGGGATAGCAATCAGCCCCAGCATTTT CASSVGSGDSNQPQHF